The text below deals with one TCR beta chain. The antigen is undetermined. This specimen belongs to a study of blood T cells in healthy people across ages. Findings and limits, study-wide: Diversity was estimated from one million T cells, and these estimates were considered underestimates.

The CDR3 is 15 amino acids. The V gene's germline CDR1 is MNHEY and CDR2 SVGEGT. Trimming cost V 2 bases and J 2 bases; bases outside gene matches: 5. The use of a sample-barcoded 5' primer and a J-beta primer mix characterized a second PCR of about 6 to 12 cycles. Sequencing recovered at least 2.5 million CDR3-containing paired-end reads from each sample. One entry per CDR3 protein results from TCRdb running MiXCR on the 5' RACE reads. The sample carries about 640,000 distinct CDR3 sequences, roughly 58% recorded once. This chain uses TRBV6-2 or TRBV6-3 with TRBJ2-5, with 7 positions matching TRBD1. The clonotype was recovered from a man between 60 and 75 years old in good health. Sequencing used blood. The CDR3 nucleotides read TGTGCCAGCAGTTACATGAGGGGGCCACAAGAGACCCAGTACTTC. Its protein product is CASSYMRGPQETQYF.